This T cell receptor beta chain comes out of a study of shared clonotypes between healthy human individuals. Study details: Researchers assigned three CD4 naive, three CD4 memory, two CD8 naive and one CD8 memory plate to each donor. General study findings and limits: Rarefaction gave evidence that sorted-subset sequencing remained incomplete despite large depth.

Donation came from healthy HIV-negative adults that had no recent acute infections or vaccinations. There were only Caucasian adults among the donors, and all lived in Nashville, Tennessee. This clone was seen only once. The target antigen is unknown. This specimen includes other DNA sequences encoding the same CDR3. Clones were read by immunoSEQ multiplex PCR, and TCRdb kept only the in-frame ones, dropping some. The data hold 2 million to 2.5 million clones, with less than 95% observed a single time. The germline V gene has CDR1 MDHEN and CDR2 SYDVKM. V lost 3 bases and J lost 2, with 7 bases in between. The CDR3 runs 13 residues.

The rearrangement links TRBV28 to TRBJ1-1, with unresolved D. This TCR was sampled from a man between 18 and 29 years old in good health. Some clones in this sample may be carry-over from other donors' samples. The specimen was naive CD4+ T cells from PBMCs. The sample's subset: CD45RA+ positively selected. CDR3 loop: CASSLNANTEAFF. The DNA of the CDR3 is TGTGCCAGCAGTTTGAACGCTAACACTGAAGCTTTCTTT.